The 2 T cell receptor beta chains listed next were all sequenced from one sample in a study of Graves' ophthalmopathy and Graves' hyperthyroidism. TCR beta CDR3 regions were amplified from RNA transcripts. After a first-round RT-PCR with HTBI primers, a second-round multiplex PCR was run. TCRdb passed the multiplex PCR reads through MiXCR, listing each CDR3 protein once. This table holds under 250,000 distinct CDR3 sequences, 20% to 25% found once. The sequencing input was peripheral blood. All receptors derive from a woman aged 50 to 65 with Graves' ophthalmopathy.

This clonotype was recorded at least ten times. The CDR3 loop reads CASSTGDEQYF. In DNA, the CDR3 is TGTGCCAGCAGCACGGGGGACGAGCAGTACTTC. V is TRBV7-8 and J is TRBJ2-7, with TRBD2 as a possible D gene (6 bases). The ends were cut back, 5 bases at V and 5 bases at J, with 7 bases in the middle. There are 11 residues in the CDR3. From germline, CDR1 is SGHVS and CDR2 FQNEAQ.

Many counts were recorded for this clonotype. This rearrangement joins TRBV18 to TRBJ2-7; the match to TRBD2 covers 7 bases. This CDR3 has 13 amino acids. Germline lookup yields CDR1 KGHSH and CDR2 LQKENI. V was pared by 2 bases and J by 5 bases, with 3 bases of the junction left unmatched. CDR3 region: CASSPAGADEQYF. The CDR3 region has the DNA TGTGCCAGCTCACCAGCGGGAGCAGACGAGCAGTACTTC.